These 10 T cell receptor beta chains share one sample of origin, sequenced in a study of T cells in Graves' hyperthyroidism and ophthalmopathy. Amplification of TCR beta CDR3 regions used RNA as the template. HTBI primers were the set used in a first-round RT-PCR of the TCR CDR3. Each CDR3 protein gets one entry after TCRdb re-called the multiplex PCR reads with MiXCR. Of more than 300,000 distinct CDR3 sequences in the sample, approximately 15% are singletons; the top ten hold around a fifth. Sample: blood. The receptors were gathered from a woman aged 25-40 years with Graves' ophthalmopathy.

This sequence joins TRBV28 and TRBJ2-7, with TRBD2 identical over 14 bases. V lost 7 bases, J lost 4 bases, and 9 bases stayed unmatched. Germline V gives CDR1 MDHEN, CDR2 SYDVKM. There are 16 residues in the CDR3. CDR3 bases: TGTGCCAGCAAACACGGACTAGCGGGGGGAGCATACGAGCAGTACTTC. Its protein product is CASKHGLAGGAYEQYF.

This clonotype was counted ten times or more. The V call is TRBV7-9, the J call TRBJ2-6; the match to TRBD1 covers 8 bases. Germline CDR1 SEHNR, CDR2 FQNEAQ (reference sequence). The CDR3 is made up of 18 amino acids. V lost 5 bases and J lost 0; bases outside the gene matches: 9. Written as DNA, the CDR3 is TGTGCCAGCAGCCCGCGAGGACAGGGCTACTCTGGGGCCAACGTCCTGACTTTC. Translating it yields CASSPRGQGYSGANVLTF.

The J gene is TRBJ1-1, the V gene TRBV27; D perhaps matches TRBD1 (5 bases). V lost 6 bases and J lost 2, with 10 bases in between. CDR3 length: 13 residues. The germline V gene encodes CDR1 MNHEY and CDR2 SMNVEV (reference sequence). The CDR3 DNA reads TGTGCCAGCAGGTTACAGGAAAACACTGAAGCTTTCTTT. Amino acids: CASRLQENTEAFF.

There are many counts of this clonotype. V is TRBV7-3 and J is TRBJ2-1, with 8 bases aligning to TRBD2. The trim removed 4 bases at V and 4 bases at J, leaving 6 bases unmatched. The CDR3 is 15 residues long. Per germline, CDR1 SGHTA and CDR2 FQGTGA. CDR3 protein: CASSSNGGAYNEQFF. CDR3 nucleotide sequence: TGTGCCAGCAGCTCCAACGGGGGGGCATACAATGAGCAGTTCTTC.

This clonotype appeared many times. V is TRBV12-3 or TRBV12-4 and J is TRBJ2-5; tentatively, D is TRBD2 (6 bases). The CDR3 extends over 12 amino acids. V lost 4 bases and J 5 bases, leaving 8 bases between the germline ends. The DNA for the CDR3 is TGTGCCAGCAGTTGGAGGGGTGAGACCCAGTACTTC. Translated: CASSWRGETQYF.

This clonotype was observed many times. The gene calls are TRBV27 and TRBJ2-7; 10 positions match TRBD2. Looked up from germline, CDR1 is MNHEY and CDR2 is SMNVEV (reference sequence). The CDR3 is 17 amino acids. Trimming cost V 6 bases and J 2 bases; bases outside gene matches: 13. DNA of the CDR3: TGTGCCAGCAGGGACTTGGGAACTAGCGGGGAGGCCTACGAGCAGTACTTC. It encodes CASRDLGTSGEAYEQYF.

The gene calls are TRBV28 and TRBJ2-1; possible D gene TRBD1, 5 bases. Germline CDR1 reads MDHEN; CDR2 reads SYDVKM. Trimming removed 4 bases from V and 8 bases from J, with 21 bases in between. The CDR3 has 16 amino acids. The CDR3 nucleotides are TGTGCCAGCAGTTCATTCCTAACACAGGCTTCCGATGAGCAGTTCTTC. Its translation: CASSSFLTQASDEQFF.

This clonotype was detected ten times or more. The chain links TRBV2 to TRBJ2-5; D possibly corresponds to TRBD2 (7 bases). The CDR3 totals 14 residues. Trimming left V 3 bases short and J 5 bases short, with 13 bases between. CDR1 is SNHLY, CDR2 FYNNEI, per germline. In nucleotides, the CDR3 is TGTGCCAGCAGTGATAAGGGGGGGCCGGAGACCCAGTACTTC. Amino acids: CASSDKGGPETQYF.

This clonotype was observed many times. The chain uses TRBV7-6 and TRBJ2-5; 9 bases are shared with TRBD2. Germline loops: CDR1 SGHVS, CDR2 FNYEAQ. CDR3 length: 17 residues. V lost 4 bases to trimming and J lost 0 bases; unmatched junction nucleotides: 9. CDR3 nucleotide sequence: TGTGCCAGCAGCTCCCCTAGGGGACTAGCTAACCAAGAGACCCAGTACTTC. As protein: CASSSPRGLANQETQYF. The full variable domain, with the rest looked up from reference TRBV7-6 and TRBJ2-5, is GAGVSQSPRYKVTKRGQDVALRCDPISGHVSLYWYRQALGQGPEFLTYFNYEAQQDKSGLPNDRFSAERPEGSISTLTIQRTEQRDSAMYRCASSSPRGLANQETQYFGPGTRLLVL.

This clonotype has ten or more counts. The CDR3 DNA sequence: TGTGCCAGCAGTGATTTCTGGGGCTCGAGAATAGGGGCTTTCTTT. It yields the protein CASSDFWGSRIGAFF. The chain has TRBV2 and TRBJ1-1; maybe TRBD1 (5 bases). Germline V gene lookup returns CDR1 SNHLY and CDR2 FYNNEI. The CDR3 is 15 residues long. The V end lost 3 bases, the J end lost 11 bases, and 22 bases lay between the germline ends.